The clone carrying this T cell receptor beta chain has more than one count but fewer than ten. Its target is unknown. The sample is drawn from a study of T-cell memory formation after mild COVID-19. Study background: There were largely donor-specific TCR clusters.

MiXCR, applied by TCRdb to the 5' RACE reads, yields one record per CDR3 protein. The sample holds approximately 150,000 distinct CDR3 sequences, roughly 13% seen once. CDR3 size: 12 residues. The V gene lost 6 bases and the J gene lost 6 bases, with 11 bases spanning the gap. Germline CDR1 and CDR2: LGHDT and YNNKEL (reference sequence). Notes on the study in general: CM and EM subsets held most contracting CD4+ clones; EMRA held CD8+ ones.

This receptor was identified in a young man who had mild COVID-19 (a few samples of this study predate the infection). Cell type and time point are not known. Sequenced: PBMCs or a T cell subset sorted from them (not recorded which). This rearrangement joins TRBV3-1 to TRBJ1-2, with D possibly matching TRBD1 (6 bases). CDR3 residues: CASSPRGNGYTF. CDR3 coding DNA: TGTGCCAGCAGTCCCAGGGGAAATGGCTACACCTTC.